These 20 T cell receptor beta chains were all obtained from the same sample, sequenced in a study of persistence of HIV-infected CD4 T cells. Lysates of CMV-infected fibroblasts at 10 ug/mL stimulated these cells. CD40L-negative CD69-negative CD45RO-high memory CD4+ T cells were sorted as populations depleted of antigen-responding cells. For these receptors, no antigen is known. This was the immunoSEQ version 4 assay in survey mode. Generated by immunoSEQ multiplex PCR, the TCRdb table keeps only in-frame clones and is missing some. The sample lists roughly 35,000 clones; approximately 80% were seen once. Sample: CD4+ T cells sorted from PBMCs after approximately 19-hour stimulation, taken from a patient who received antiretroviral therapy. These receptors all stem from an adult man with HIV who was CMV-seropositive.

V gene TRBV19 combines with J gene TRBJ2-3, with D possibly being TRBD1 (6 bases). There are 14 residues in the CDR3. CDR1 is LNHDA and CDR2 is SQIVND in the germline V gene (reference sequence). Trimming removed 4 bases from V and 0 bases from J, with 8 bases in between. The CDR3 nucleotides read TGTGCCAGTAGTAAACAGGGTAGCACAGATACGCAGTATTTT. This gives the protein CASSKQGSTDTQYF.

The chain joins TRBV5-1 to TRBJ1-6; TRBD1 might be the D (6 bases). The CDR3 consists of 16 residues. Looked up from germline, CDR1 is SGHRS and CDR2 is YFSETQ. Trimming cost V 2 bases and J 5 bases, with 14 bases left between them. The CDR3 nucleotides read TGCGCCAGCAGCTTTGGGGGGCTGTTAAATAATTCACCCCTCCACTTT. Translating gives CASSFGGLLNNSPLHF. Full variable domain (rest looked up from reference TRBV5-1 and TRBJ1-6): KAGVTQTPRYLIKTRGQQVTLSCSPISGHRSVSWYQQTPGQGLQFLFEYFSETQRNKGNFPGRFSGRQFSNSRSEMNVSTLELGDSALYLCASSFGGLLNNSPLHFGNGTRLTVT.

The V call is TRBV28, the J call TRBJ2-1; 10 bases map to TRBD2. V was pared by 6 bases and J by 6 bases, with 8 bases of the junction left unmatched. Germline lookup yields CDR1 MDHEN and CDR2 SYDVKM. The CDR3 covers 15 residues. The DNA for the CDR3 is TGTGCCAGCAGGGAGATAGCGGGGGGTCCCAATGAGCAGTTCTTC. Protein product: CASREIAGGPNEQFF.

The chain is built from TRBV5-5 and TRBJ2-7, with a tentative D call TRBD1 (6 bases). The CDR3 is 15 residues long. Per germline, CDR1 SGHKS and CDR2 YYEKEE (reference sequence). With 2 bases removed from V and 0 bases from J, the gap between germline ends came to 12 bases. DNA for the CDR3: TGTGCCAGCAGCTTTAGGGACATGAGCTCCTACGAGCAGTACTTC. Translation: CASSFRDMSSYEQYF.

This sequence joins TRBV3-1 (or the pseudogene TRBV3-2) and TRBJ2-3, with 7 bases fitting TRBD2. V shed 1 base, J shed 4 bases, and the junction held 2 bases outside the gene matches. This CDR3 spans 14 amino acids. Per germline, CDR1 LGHDT and CDR2 YNNKEL (reference sequence). The DNA of the CDR3 is TGTGCCAGCAGCCAAGGGCTAGCGGCAGATACGCAGTATTTT. Its protein is CASSQGLAADTQYF.

The chain couples TRBV30 to TRBJ2-5; perhaps TRBD2 as D (5 bases). Trimming shortened V by 5 bases and J by 5 bases, and 12 bases separated the two germline ends. Germline-derived CDR1 and CDR2 are GTSNPN and SVGIG (reference sequence). This CDR3 has 12 amino acids. Here the CDR3 DNA reads TGTGCCTGGGAGGGCGAGTGGGAGACCCAGTACTTC. Encoded protein: CAWEGEWETQYF.

The chain links TRBV10-2 to TRBJ2-3; D is unresolved. CDR1 WSHSY and CDR2 SAAADI come from the germline V gene. The V end was cut by 8 bases, the J end by 4 bases, with 10 bases between. The CDR3 length is 12 residues. The DNA of the CDR3 is TGCGCCAGCGGCAAGATCCCAGATACGCAGTATTTT. It encodes CASGKIPDTQYF.

Comment on this clone: Because the CDR3's place on the DNA is in doubt, the DNA is left out and the CDR3 is given as listed by TCRdb. The V and J genes are TRBV12-1 and TRBJ1-5; TRBD1 is the table's D call, not checked against the DNA. TRBV12-1 is listed as a pseudogene. A total of 17 residues make up the CDR3, ends included. CDR3: CASSFWGQGNGNQPQHF.

The chain is built from TRBV11-3 and TRBJ2-3, with D unresolved. The CDR3 length is 13 residues. CDR1 is SGHNT, CDR2 YENEEA, per germline. V lost 5 bases and J 4 bases, leaving 10 bases between the germline ends. The chain's CDR3 is CASSLYRADTQYF. CDR3 DNA: TGTGCCAGCAGCCTCTATAGGGCAGATACGCAGTATTTT.

The DNA for the CDR3 is TGTGCCAGCAGCTTGACGGGGCTCGGGACAGGCAATGAGCAGTTCTTC. Amino acid sequence: CASSLTGLGTGNEQFF. This chain connects TRBV7-9 to TRBJ2-1; 8 bases are shared with TRBD1. In germline, CDR1 is SEHNR, CDR2 FQNEAQ (reference sequence). The CDR3 covers 16 residues. J lost 6 bases, V lost 3 bases, and 10 bases had no gene match. The full variable domain, in which reference TRBV7-9 and TRBJ2-1 provide the parts outside the CDR3, is DTGVSQNPRHKITKRGQNVTFRCDPISEHNRLYWYRQTLGQGPEFLTYFQNEAQLEKSRLLSDRFSAERPKGSFSTLEIQRTEQGDSAMYLCASSLTGLGTGNEQFFGPGTRLTVL.

CDR3 in DNA: TGTGCCAGCAGTTTACCGGACGTTTCCTACGAGCAGTACTTC. It encodes CASSLPDVSYEQYF. The V gene is TRBV28, the J gene TRBJ2-7; no reliable D call. V lost 2 bases and J 1 base, leaving 9 bases between the germline ends. Germline CDR1 reads MDHEN; CDR2 reads SYDVKM. The length of the CDR3 is 14 residues.

This chain uses TRBV14 with TRBJ1-2; D gene ambiguous. This CDR3 is 15 amino acids long. CDR1 is SGHDN and CDR2 is FVKESK in the germline V gene. V was cut by 0 bases and J by 0 bases, with 8 bases left in between. CDR3 in amino acids: CASSQDPGANYGYTF. Written as DNA, the CDR3 is TGTGCCAGCAGCCAAGATCCCGGCGCTAACTATGGCTACACCTTC.

The chain uses TRBV12-2 and TRBJ2-7; the table names TRBD1, a call not compared with the DNA. TRBV12-2 is a pseudogene segment. This CDR3 comprises 16 residues. This chain's CDR3 is CASRLGPTGRTYEQYF. CDR3 coding DNA: TGTGCAAGTCGCTTAGGCCCGACAGGCAGAACCTACGAGCAGTACTTC.

The chain joins TRBV19 to TRBJ2-4, with 8 bases fitting TRBD1. The germline CDR1 and CDR2 sequences are LNHDA and SQIVND (reference sequence). Trimming cost V 5 bases and J 6 bases; bases outside gene matches: 15. The CDR3 consists of 17 residues. The CDR3 protein is CASSPSGRPGGGNIQYF. The CDR3 bases are TGTGCCAGTAGTCCCAGCGGGCGTCCAGGGGGCGGAAACATTCAGTACTTC.

The rearrangement joins TRBV6-6 to TRBJ2-2; D may be TRBD2 (5 bases). V was trimmed by 6 bases and J by 0 bases, leaving 11 bases between them. This CDR3 is 15 amino acids long. Germline lookup yields CDR1 MNHNY and CDR2 SVGAGI (reference sequence). CDR3 sequence (DNA): TGTGCCAGCAGAGGAGGACTCGCGAACACCGGGGAGCTGTTTTTT. Translated: CASRGGLANTGELFF.

This clone was detected only once. The chain combines TRBV6-4 with TRBJ1-2; D is ambiguous. CDR1 is MRHNA and CDR2 is SNTAGT in the germline V gene. The CDR3 runs 12 residues. V dropped 4 bases and J dropped 9 bases, with 12 bases sitting between them. CDR3 in DNA: TGTGCCAGCAGTGGGGCAGCAGGAAGCTACACCTTC. Amino acid sequence: CASSGAAGSYTF.

V usage is TRBV28 and J usage is TRBJ1-1; D call uncertain. Per germline, CDR1 MDHEN and CDR2 SYDVKM. V lost 2 bases to trimming and J lost 6 bases, with 16 bases between them. The CDR3 length is 15 residues. CDR3 protein: CASSLADPLSAEAFF. The CDR3 DNA reads as TGTGCCAGCAGTTTAGCTGACCCATTGAGCGCTGAAGCTTTCTTT.

The chain links TRBV11-3 to TRBJ2-7, with TRBD1 as a possible D gene (7 bases). The CDR3 has 13 amino acids. Trimming stripped 2 bases from V and 5 bases from J, with 10 bases between. The germline gives CDR1 SGHNT, CDR2 YENEEA. The CDR3 protein is CASSLQGGHEQYF. The CDR3 DNA is TGTGCCAGCAGCTTACAGGGGGGACACGAGCAGTACTTC. The full variable domain, with the rest looked up from reference TRBV11-3 and TRBJ2-7, is EAGVVQSPRYKIIEKKQPVAFWCNPISGHNTLYWYLQNLGQGPELLIRYENEEAVDDSQLPKDRFSAERLKGVDSTLKIQPAELGDSAVYLCASSLQGGHEQYFGPGTRLTVT.

The chain is built from TRBV19 and TRBJ2-7, with 7 bases identical to TRBD2. V was pared by 10 bases and J by 7 bases, with 16 bases of the junction left unmatched. The CDR3 consists of 14 residues. The germline CDR1 and CDR2 sequences are LNHDA and SQIVND (reference sequence). CDR3: CATKRGPGGLEQYF. The CDR3 nucleotides are TGTGCCACAAAGCGGGGACCAGGTGGTCTGGAGCAGTACTTC.

J is TRBJ2-7 and V is TRBV5-8; no firm D call. V dropped 4 bases and J dropped 2 bases, with 16 bases sitting between them. The CDR3 is 15 amino acids. Germline-derived CDR1 and CDR2 are SGHTS and YDEGEE. CDR3 DNA: TGTGCCAGCAGCACACAGTCTGCCCCTCCCTACGAGCAGTACTTC. Its protein is CASSTQSAPPYEQYF. Using reference TRBV5-8 and TRBJ2-7 for the parts outside the CDR3, the full variable domain is EAGVTQSPTHLIKTRGQQATLRCSPISGHTSVYWYQQALGLGLQFLLWYDEGEERNRGNFPPRFSGRQFPNYSSELNVNALELEDSALYLCASSTQSAPPYEQYFGPGTRLTVT.